The T cell receptor beta chain under discussion was sequenced for a study of cytomegalovirus exposure and HLA in healthy donors. Primers included in the PCR were 60 Vbeta and 13 Jbeta primers. The method was immunoSEQ multiplex PCR; TCRdb's version includes in-frame clones alone and lacks a portion of them. In the table there are about 60,000 clones, approximately 71% of which are singletons. Material for sequencing was PBMCs. The clonotype comes from a man aged 40-55 years in good health and CMV-seropositive.

The CDR3 sequence: CSVDRGRNTEAFF. For the CDR3, the DNA is TGCAGCGTGGACAGGGGACGGAACACTGAAGCTTTCTTT. This chain joins TRBV29-1 and TRBJ1-1, with 9 nucleotides matching TRBD1. Germline CDR1 reads SQVTM; CDR2 reads ANQGSEA. This CDR3 region has 13 residues. V lost 6 bases and J lost 1; bases outside the gene matches: 3.